One sample yielded the 25 T cell receptor beta chains listed below, sequenced in a study of shared clonotypes between healthy human individuals. Repertoires were generated with immunoSEQ multiplex PCR, while TCRdb's copy carries only in-frame clones and drops some. The table includes about 2 million clones, roughly 94% detected once. Input material: naive CD4+ T cells sorted from blood. Indicated subset: CD45RA+ positively selected. The receptors here all came from a man aged 18 to 35 in good health.

The chain recombines TRBV21-1 with TRBJ1-1. TRBV21-1 is termed a pseudogene. The CDR3 length is 16 residues. CDR3 in amino acids: CASSKGFPVSITEAFF. Written as DNA, the CDR3 is TGTGCCAGCAGCAAAGGATTTCCGGTGAGCATCACTGAAGCTTTCTTT.

V usage is TRBV18 and J usage is TRBJ1-2, with 8 bases aligning to TRBD1. This CDR3 region has 15 residues. V shed 2 bases and J 4 bases; nucleotides not matched to a gene: 6. Germline V lookup: CDR1 KGHSH, CDR2 LQKENI. As DNA, the CDR3 is TGTGCCAGCTCACCAGGACAGGGTTGGGCCTATGGCTACACCTTC. Its translation is CASSPGQGWAYGYTF.

This chain uses TRBV9 with TRBJ1-3, with D tentatively TRBD1 (6 bases). The germline CDR1 and CDR2 sequences are SGDLS and YYNGEE. The CDR3 covers 15 residues. V was pared by 4 bases and J by 8 bases, with 19 bases between. The CDR3 sequence is CASSLTGQQGYTIYF. The CDR3, as DNA: TGTGCCAGCAGCCTTACCGGACAGCAGGGGTACACCATATATTTT.

The genes are TRBV6-1 and TRBJ2-7; 8 bases map to TRBD2. CDR3 length: 15 amino acids. V gave up 6 bases and J gave up 0 bases; unmatched junction bases: 7. The germline V gene encodes CDR1 MNHNS and CDR2 SASEGT. The chain's CDR3 is CASSTSGGDSYEQYF. The CDR3 DNA sequence: TGTGCCAGCAGCACCTCGGGGGGGGACTCCTACGAGCAGTACTTC.

This chain uses TRBV27 with TRBJ2-7, with no clear D. The CDR3 is 15 residues long. V shed 6 bases and J shed 0 bases, with 15 bases lying between them. The germline V gene has CDR1 MNHEY and CDR2 SMNVEV (reference sequence). The DNA of the CDR3 is TGTGCCAGCAGCCAAAACCCCACAGCCTCCTACGAGCAGTACTTC. Translation: CASSQNPTASYEQYF.

The rearrangement joins TRBV5-4 to TRBJ2-1, with 9 positions matching TRBD1. Trimming cost V 4 bases and J 5 bases; bases outside gene matches: 10. The CDR3 runs to 16 residues. Germline V lookup: CDR1 SGHNT, CDR2 YYREEE (reference sequence). CDR3 protein: CASSIHRGLLNNEQFF. The CDR3, as DNA: TGTGCCAGCAGCATACACAGGGGGCTTTTGAACAATGAGCAGTTCTTC.

The rearrangement joins TRBV4-1 to TRBJ2-7; a weak D match, TRBD2 (7 bases). The CDR3 has 16 residues. Germline CDR1 is MGHRA and CDR2 is YSYEKL. V lost 0 bases to trimming and J lost 6 bases, with 18 bases between them. CDR3 sequence: CASSQEWGGLFGEQYF. The CDR3 DNA follows: TGCGCCAGCAGCCAAGAATGGGGGGGCCTCTTCGGCGAGCAGTACTTC.

On this clone: This sample includes further DNA sequences coding for the same CDR3. V usage is TRBV7-9 and J usage is TRBJ1-4, with TRBD1 as a possible D gene (6 bases). The CDR3 is made up of 15 amino acids. The germline V and J ends were trimmed by 1 base and 1 base, with 7 bases remaining between them. In germline, CDR1 is SEHNR, CDR2 FQNEAQ (reference sequence). CDR3 in amino acids: CASSLEQGTNEKLFF. The CDR3 region has the DNA TGTGCCAGCAGCTTAGAACAGGGAACTAATGAAAAACTGTTTTTT.

This chain uses TRBV11-2 with TRBJ2-2; 8 positions match TRBD2. The germline V gene encodes CDR1 SGHAT and CDR2 FQNNGV. CDR3 length: 15 residues. The ends lost 5 bases at V and 1 base at J; junction bases unmatched: 3. CDR3 coding DNA: TGTGCCAGCAGCCCCGGGAGGGTGAACACCGGGGAGCTGTTTTTT. It translates to CASSPGRVNTGELFF.

For this clone: Other nucleotide sequences in the sample specify the same CDR3. The chain is built from TRBV30 and TRBJ2-5; D is undetermined. The CDR3 runs 12 residues. Germline values: CDR1 GTSNPN, CDR2 SVGIG (reference sequence). Deletions cut 3 bases from V and 5 bases from J, with 10 bases between. The CDR3 protein is CAWRAAKETQYF. CDR3 sequence (DNA): TGTGCCTGGAGGGCGGCTAAGGAGACCCAGTACTTC.

The chain couples TRBV6-5 to TRBJ2-5; 7 nucleotides align to TRBD1. V lost 6 bases and J lost 2; bases outside the gene matches: 6. The germline V gene encodes CDR1 MNHEY and CDR2 SVGAGI. CDR3 length: 14 residues. The CDR3: CASSLDRPQETQYF. CDR3 DNA: TGTGCCAGCAGCTTGGACAGGCCTCAAGAGACCCAGTACTTC.

The V and J genes are TRBV6-1 and TRBJ1-5, with 8 bases matching TRBD1. The germline V gene has CDR1 MNHNS and CDR2 SASEGT. The CDR3 is 14 residues long. V gave up 6 bases and J gave up 6 bases; unmatched junction bases: 7. Here the CDR3 reads CASSESTGAQPQHF. In DNA form, the CDR3 reads TGTGCCAGCAGCGAATCGACAGGGGCTCAGCCCCAGCATTTT.

The chain links TRBV7-8 to TRBJ2-1; TRBD2 matches at 12 bases. This CDR3 comprises 15 residues. CDR1 is SGHVS, CDR2 FQNEAQ, per germline. V was pared by 2 bases and J by 10 bases, with 6 bases of the junction left unmatched. The CDR3 loop is CASSLSSGGEGEQFF. The DNA for the CDR3 is TGTGCCAGCAGCTTATCTAGCGGGGGGGAAGGCGAGCAGTTCTTC.

The gene calls are TRBV12-5 and TRBJ2-6; D is unresolved. CDR1 and CDR2 (germline): LGHNT, FRNRAP. Trimming pared 3 bases from V and 2 bases from J, leaving 5 bases between. The CDR3 totals 14 residues. CDR3 protein: CASGFPTGANVLTF. CDR3 sequence (DNA): TGTGCTAGTGGTTTCCCCACTGGGGCCAACGTCCTGACTTTC.

V gene TRBV5-1 combines with J gene TRBJ1-1; 7 bases align to TRBD1. J lost 3 bases, V lost 3 bases, and 8 bases had no gene match. This CDR3 comprises 15 residues. Germline V gene data show CDR1 as SGHRS and CDR2 as YFSETQ. The CDR3 sequence is CASSSHRGGYTEAFF. CDR3 bases: TGCGCCAGCAGCTCGCACAGGGGCGGGTACACTGAAGCTTTCTTT.

The chain uses TRBV30 and TRBJ2-7; no firm D call. The CDR3 runs 15 residues. With 4 bases removed from V and 7 bases from J, the gap between germline ends came to 23 bases. Per germline, CDR1 GTSNPN and CDR2 SVGIG (reference sequence). The DNA for the CDR3 is TGTGCCTGGAATGGCCTTACAGAGGCTGCCGGAGAGCAGTACTTC. The encoded protein is CAWNGLTEAAGEQYF.

CDR3 DNA: TGTGCCAGCAGTGATTGGGGGCGGGGTGAAAAACTGTTTTTT. Residues: CASSDWGRGEKLFF. V and J are TRBV6-1 and TRBJ1-4; weak D call: TRBD1 (6 bases). Germline values: CDR1 MNHNS, CDR2 SASEGT. The CDR3 covers 14 residues. Trimming removed 3 bases from V and 7 bases from J, with 12 bases in between.

The chain employs TRBV7-9 and TRBJ1-4; D possibly corresponds to TRBD1 (6 bases). Trimming pared 4 bases from V and 8 bases from J, leaving 11 bases between. The CDR3 runs to 13 residues. Germline lookup yields CDR1 SEHNR and CDR2 FQNEAQ (reference sequence). The CDR3 DNA follows: TGTGCCAGCAGCTCGACAGACAGGGAAAAACTGTTTTTT. This sequence encodes CASSSTDREKLFF.

The V gene is TRBV11-1, the J gene TRBJ2-7, with 7 bases fitting TRBD1. V shed 6 bases, J shed 7 bases, and the junction held 9 bases outside the gene matches. Per germline, CDR1 SGHAT and CDR2 FQDESV (reference sequence). The CDR3 runs 13 residues. Here the CDR3 reads CASRKRATGEQYF. The DNA for the CDR3 is TGTGCCAGCAGAAAAAGGGCGACAGGGGAGCAGTACTTC.

The V call is TRBV2, the J call TRBJ2-7; no firm D call. V shed 4 bases and J shed 5 bases, with 15 bases lying between them. The germline V gene encodes CDR1 SNHLY and CDR2 FYNNEI. The CDR3 covers 14 residues. The DNA of the CDR3 is TGTGCCAGCAGTGGGCGGAGATCTAGGGACGAGCAGTACTTC. This sequence encodes CASSGRRSRDEQYF.

This clone was observed once. J is TRBJ1-2 and V is TRBV28; D not certain. V lost 4 bases and J lost 3, with 9 bases in between. Germline V gene lookup returns CDR1 MDHEN and CDR2 SYDVKM. This CDR3 has 13 residues. The CDR3 spells CASSSLSDYGYTF. The DNA for the CDR3 is TGTGCCAGCAGTTCATTATCCGACTATGGCTACACCTTC.

The rearrangement joins TRBV5-1 to TRBJ2-7, with TRBD2 matching 7 bases. Germline V gene lookup returns CDR1 SGHRS and CDR2 YFSETQ. The CDR3 runs to 16 residues. V was pared by 1 base and J by 4 bases, with 11 bases of the junction left unmatched. CDR3 residues: CASSLSPLLATYEQYF. The CDR3 DNA is TGCGCCAGCAGCTTGTCGCCGCTACTAGCGACGTACGAGCAGTACTTC.

V usage is TRBV5-1 and J usage is TRBJ2-3, with D perhaps TRBD2 (5 bases). V lost 4 bases and J lost 3, with 12 bases in between. Germline loops: CDR1 SGHRS, CDR2 YFSETQ. The CDR3 covers 14 residues. The CDR3 sequence is CASSRGRTTDTQYF. The CDR3 DNA is TGCGCCAGCAGCCGAGGGCGGACTACAGATACGCAGTATTTT.

On this clone itself: Within the sample, other DNA sequences also encode this same CDR3. The chain employs TRBV29-1 and TRBJ1-1; a weak D match, TRBD1 (5 bases). There are 13 residues in the CDR3. Germline lookup yields CDR1 SQVTM and CDR2 ANQGSEA. V was pared by 4 bases and J by 0 bases, with 9 bases between. The CDR3 loop reads CSVGTGVNTEAFF. Here the CDR3 DNA reads TGCAGCGTTGGCACAGGAGTGAACACTGAAGCTTTCTTT. Looking up the rest from reference TRBV29-1 and TRBJ1-1 gives the full variable domain: SAVISQKPSRDICQRGTSLTIQCQVDSQVTMMFWYRQQPGQSLTLIATANQGSEATYESGFVIDKFPISRPNLTFSTLTVSNMSPEDSSIYLCSVGTGVNTEAFFGQGTRLTVV.

This chain connects TRBV2 to TRBJ2-7, with TRBD1 matching over 10 bases. This CDR3 spans 15 amino acids. CDR1 and CDR2 (germline): SNHLY, FYNNEI. The junction had 10 bases not matched to a gene; V was cut back by 4 bases and J by 7 bases. The CDR3 is CASSVRTGGPSEQYF. The DNA for the CDR3 is TGTGCCAGCAGTGTTAGGACAGGGGGGCCGTCTGAGCAGTACTTC.